Listed below are T cell receptor beta chains from one sample, sequenced in a study of cytomegalovirus exposure and HLA in healthy donors. Generated by immunoSEQ multiplex PCR, the TCRdb table keeps only in-frame clones and is missing some. Seen here are 73,000 or so clones, around 81% observed once, and the top ten hold around 6%. The sequenced sample was PBMCs. Every receptor here comes from a man aged 50 to 60 in good health and CMV-seronegative. CDR3s include the opening cysteine and the closing phenylalanine or tryptophan. Each record gives: CDR3 protein, J gene, V gene.

CDR3 protein: CASSLSDIDNYGYTF
J gene: TRBJ1-2
V gene: TRBV19

CDR3 protein: CASSRGQGKTTNEKLFF
J gene: TRBJ1-4
V gene: TRBV21-1

CDR3 protein: CASSFLGQGYEKLFF
J gene: TRBJ1-4
V gene: TRBV27

CDR3 protein: CASSLPGGKTDTQYF
J gene: TRBJ2-3
V gene: TRBV5-1

CDR3 protein: CAIRKGLADTYEQYF
J gene: TRBJ2-7
V gene: TRBV10-3

CDR3 protein: CASSLATEANEKLFF
J gene: TRBJ1-4
V gene: TRBV5-4

CDR3 protein: CASSEGPGNTIYF
J gene: TRBJ1-3
V gene: TRBV2

CDR3 protein: CSGRVVNTEAFF
J gene: TRBJ1-1
V gene: TRBV29-1

CDR3 protein: CASSSLKTGRNEKLFF
J gene: TRBJ1-4
V gene: TRBV19

CDR3 protein: CASRFWSGVYEQYF
J gene: TRBJ2-7
V gene: TRBV12-2

CDR3 protein: CASSPVRTGRRTEAFF
J gene: TRBJ1-1
V gene: TRBV19

CDR3 protein: CASTTYGTYNEQFF
J gene: TRBJ2-1
V gene: TRBV19

CDR3 protein: CASSTGHHTEAFF
J gene: TRBJ1-1
V gene: TRBV4-1

CDR3 protein: CAWMGTGAKKRGYTF
J gene: TRBJ1-2
V gene: TRBV30

CDR3 protein: CASSLTTSGGAYEQYF
J gene: TRBJ2-7
V gene: TRBV5-1

CDR3 protein: CAWGQGKYDTQYF
J gene: TRBJ2-3
V gene: TRBV30

CDR3 protein: CASSLSDTYGYTF
J gene: TRBJ1-2
V gene: TRBV18

CDR3 protein: CASSGGQGYGYTF
J gene: TRBJ1-2
V gene: TRBV28

CDR3 protein: CASSQVLSTGYTGELFF
J gene: TRBJ2-2
V gene: TRBV4-2

CDR3 protein: CASSYGTGQGSNEQFF
J gene: TRBJ2-1
V gene: TRBV6-5

CDR3 protein: CASSAGQGAHYGYTF
J gene: TRBJ1-2
V gene: TRBV5-1

CDR3 protein: CASSRGGDNQPQHF
J gene: TRBJ1-5
V gene: TRBV28

CDR3 protein: CASSETGTIDLTGELFF
J gene: TRBJ2-2
V gene: TRBV2

CDR3 protein: CASSDQANYGYTF
J gene: TRBJ1-2
V gene: TRBV6-1